The rows below give T cell receptor beta chains drawn from one sample of a study of identifying expanded T cells in peripheral blood. Measured with immunoSEQ multiplex PCR; TCRdb has only the in-frame clones, and not every one. The sample has approximately 83,000 clones, roughly 85% seen once. Specimen: blood. Every receptor here comes from a person between 18 and 75 years old in good health. The CDR3 runs from the conserved cysteine through the conserved F or W. D genes are given only for firm matches. The size entry is marked missing in some rows and otherwise reads once, few, many or a size class.

NA,NA,TRBJ2-1,TRBV29-1,TGCAGCGTTGGTAGGTCCGATGTGCAGTTCTTC,CSVGRSDVQFF
NA,NA,TRBJ1-4,TRBV30,TGTGCCTGGAGTGCCGTCCGAGGAAAACTGTTTTTT,CAWSAVRGKLFF
NA,NA,TRBJ1-3,TRBV6-1,TGTGCCAGCAGTGAAACAGGGCACGGAAACACCATATATTTT,CASSETGHGNTIYF
NA,few,TRBJ2-5,TRBV10-3,TGTGCCATCAGGACACCCTCGCAAGAGACCCAGTACTTC,CAIRTPSQETQYF
TRBD1,NA,TRBJ2-7,TRBV10-1,TGCGCCAGCAGCGTTGGGACAGGGTGGACCTACGAGCAGTACTTC,CASSVGTGWTYEQYF
NA,NA,TRBJ1-4,TRBV7-2,TGTGCCAGCAGCTTAAACCGCCAACTGTTTTTT,CASSLNRQLFF
NA,NA,TRBJ1-1,TRBV19,TGTGCCAGTAGTTCAAAGTGGCTCTCGAGGGAGGCTTTCTTT,CASSSKWLSREAFF
TRBD1,NA,TRBJ2-5,TRBV2,TGTGCCAGCAGCATAGGACAGGGTTCGGAGACCCAGTACTTC,CASSIGQGSETQYF
NA,NA,TRBJ1-6,TRBV30,TGTGCCTGGACCACGGGTATCTATTCACCCCTCCACTTT,CAWTTGIYSPLHF
NA,NA,TRBJ1-4,TRBV7-9,TGTGCCAGCAGCTTAAATTTGGCAGCCGAAAATGAAAAACTGTTTTTT,CASSLNLAAENEKLFF
TRBD2,once,TRBJ2-2,TRBV9,TGTGCCAGCGTCGCGGGGGACGGGGAGCTGTTTTTT,CASVAGDGELFF
TRBD2,NA,TRBJ2-5,TRBV29-1,TGCAGCGTAATTAGCGGGGGTAGCGAGACCCAGTACTTC,CSVISGGSETQYF
NA,few,TRBJ1-1,TRBV25-1,TGTGCCAGCAGCCAGTACACTGAAGCTTTCTTT,CASSQYTEAFF
NA,NA,TRBJ1-6,TRBV2,TGTGCCAGCAGCCAGTTAAGACAGTCTAATTCACCCCTCCACTTT,CASSQLRQSNSPLHF